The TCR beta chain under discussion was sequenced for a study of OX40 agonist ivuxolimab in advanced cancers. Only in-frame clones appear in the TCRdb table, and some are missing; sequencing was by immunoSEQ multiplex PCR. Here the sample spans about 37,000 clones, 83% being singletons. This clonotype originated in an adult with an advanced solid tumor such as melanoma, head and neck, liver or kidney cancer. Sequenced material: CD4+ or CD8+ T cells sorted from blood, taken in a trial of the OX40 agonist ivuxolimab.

CDR3 in DNA: TGTGCCAGCAGCGTAGGCCCTAGCTCTGGAAACACCATATATTTT. It specifies CASSVGPSSGNTIYF. This sequence joins TRBV9 and TRBJ1-3, with unresolved D. V lost 0 bases and J lost 0, with 7 bases in between. Germline CDR1 reads SGDLS; CDR2 reads YYNGEE. The CDR3 is 15 amino acids.